This T cell receptor (beta chain) was obtained from a study of blood T cell repertoires in COVID-19. Produced via immunoSEQ multiplex PCR; TCRdb's table is partial and in-frame only. The table shows 300,000 to 350,000 clones, with 88% occurring only once. J was trimmed by 7 bases and V by 3 bases; bases with no gene match: 4. The CDR3 length is 14 residues. Per the germline V gene, CDR1 is LGHDT and CDR2 is YNNKEL (reference sequence). This clonotype originated in a man between 25 and 39 years old who had recovered from COVID-19. The V and J genes are TRBV3-1 (or the pseudogene TRBV3-2) and TRBJ1-2; 11 bases map to TRBD1. Sequencing used PBMCs or T cells enriched from blood (not recorded which). The CDR3, as DNA: TGTGCCAGCAGCCAGGGACAGGGGGATGGTGGCTACACCTTC. As protein: CASSQGQGDGGYTF.